A selection of T cell receptor beta chains follows, all from one sample in a study of blood T cell repertoires in COVID-19. Produced via immunoSEQ multiplex PCR; TCRdb's table is partial and in-frame only. The sample contains more than 85,000 clones, approximately 80% of which appear only once. The sample comprised peripheral blood. The origin of the receptors is a woman aged 55-70 years with acute or convalescent COVID-19. The CDR3 runs from the conserved cysteine through the conserved F or W. Fields, in order: J gene, clone size, V gene, CDR3 length, D gene, CDR3 protein, CDR3 DNA. A D gene is named only where the DNA matches it firmly. Not every row has a clone size; where given, it reads once, few, many or a size class.

j_call: TRBJ2-7; clone_size: once; v_call: TRBV6-2/TRBV6-3; cdr3_length: 20; d_call: -; cdr3_aa: CASSYHRPGYTTSRAYEQYF; cdr3_nt: TGTGCCAGCAGTTACCATCGCCCAGGGTATACAACGAGCAGGGCTTACGAGCAGTACTTC
j_call: TRBJ1-6; clone_size: -; v_call: TRBV11-2; cdr3_length: 14; d_call: -; cdr3_aa: CASSLTGSNSPLHF; cdr3_nt: TGTGCCAGCAGCTTAACTGGTAGTAATTCACCCCTCCACTTT
j_call: TRBJ2-2; clone_size: -; v_call: TRBV5-1; cdr3_length: 16; d_call: -; cdr3_aa: CASSPGGGLPTGELFF; cdr3_nt: TGCGCCAGCAGCCCTGGCGGAGGACTACCCACCGGGGAGCTGTTTTTT
j_call: TRBJ2-1; clone_size: -; v_call: TRBV29-1; cdr3_length: 15; d_call: TRBD2; cdr3_aa: CSAPGPGGSANEQFF; cdr3_nt: TGCAGCGCCCCCGGGCCGGGGGGTTCGGCCAATGAGCAGTTCTTC
j_call: TRBJ2-1; clone_size: once; v_call: TRBV7-3; cdr3_length: 15; d_call: TRBD2; cdr3_aa: CASSLRGGSYNEQFF; cdr3_nt: TGTGCCAGCAGCTTAAGGGGGGGATCTTACAATGAGCAGTTCTTC
j_call: TRBJ1-2; clone_size: -; v_call: TRBV28; cdr3_length: 14; d_call: TRBD1; cdr3_aa: CASRYGQGRNGYTF; cdr3_nt: TGTGCCAGCAGATACGGACAGGGGAGGAACGGCTACACCTTC
j_call: TRBJ1-3; clone_size: once; v_call: TRBV4-3; cdr3_length: 16; d_call: -; cdr3_aa: CASSQGGRGHGNTIYF; cdr3_nt: TGCGCCAGCAGCCAAGGGGGAAGGGGACATGGAAACACCATATATTTT
j_call: TRBJ1-2; clone_size: -; v_call: TRBV5-4; cdr3_length: 15; d_call: -; cdr3_aa: CASSLDRDTDYGYTF; cdr3_nt: TGTGCCAGCAGCTTGGACCGGGACACCGACTATGGCTACACCTTC
j_call: TRBJ2-3; clone_size: -; v_call: TRBV28; cdr3_length: 16; d_call: -; cdr3_aa: CATQSRVQEATDTQYF; cdr3_nt: TGTGCCACCCAGTCCCGGGTTCAGGAGGCCACAGATACGCAGTATTTT
j_call: TRBJ2-5; clone_size: -; v_call: TRBV19; cdr3_length: 16; d_call: TRBD2; cdr3_aa: CASSPPQRGGVETQYF; cdr3_nt: TGTGCCAGTAGTCCCCCCCAGCGGGGGGGCGTAGAGACCCAGTACTTC
j_call: TRBJ1-1; clone_size: -; v_call: TRBV7-8; cdr3_length: 14; d_call: -; cdr3_aa: CASSLGTGVDSAFF; cdr3_nt: TGTGCCAGCAGCTTAGGGACGGGGGTCGATTCGGCTTTCTTT
j_call: TRBJ2-5; clone_size: many; v_call: TRBV9; cdr3_length: 14; d_call: -; cdr3_aa: CASSTQNRGGTQYF; cdr3_nt: TGTGCCAGCAGCACCCAGAACCGCGGTGGGACCCAGTACTTC
j_call: TRBJ2-1; clone_size: -; v_call: TRBV10-3; cdr3_length: 13; d_call: -; cdr3_aa: CAITPQANNEQFF; cdr3_nt: TGTGCCATCACTCCGCAGGCTAACAATGAGCAGTTCTTC
j_call: TRBJ1-1; clone_size: -; v_call: TRBV6-2/TRBV6-3; cdr3_length: 14; d_call: -; cdr3_aa: CASSYPELNTEAFF; cdr3_nt: TGTGCCAGCAGTTACCCCGAGCTGAACACTGAAGCTTTCTTT
j_call: TRBJ1-5; clone_size: -; v_call: TRBV10-1; cdr3_length: 16; d_call: TRBD1; cdr3_aa: CASASRGPRGNQPQHF; cdr3_nt: TGCGCCAGCGCTAGCAGGGGGCCCCGAGGCAATCAGCCCCAGCATTTT
j_call: TRBJ1-4; clone_size: -; v_call: TRBV5-1; cdr3_length: 15; d_call: TRBD1; cdr3_aa: CASSSGTGPFEKLFF; cdr3_nt: TGCGCCAGCAGTTCCGGGACAGGGCCTTTTGAAAAACTGTTTTTT
j_call: TRBJ2-5; clone_size: -; v_call: TRBV6-5; cdr3_length: 14; d_call: -; cdr3_aa: CASSLSGSGETQYF; cdr3_nt: TGTGCCAGCAGTTTATCCGGGTCAGGGGAGACCCAGTACTTC
j_call: TRBJ1-1; clone_size: -; v_call: TRBV6-6; cdr3_length: 14; d_call: -; cdr3_aa: CASSGVGGETEAFF; cdr3_nt: TGTGCCAGCAGTGGCGTCGGGGGGGAGACTGAAGCTTTCTTT
j_call: TRBJ2-2; clone_size: once; v_call: TRBV19; cdr3_length: 13; d_call: -; cdr3_aa: CASSMVRTGELFF; cdr3_nt: TGTGCCAGTAGTATGGTTAGAACCGGGGAGCTGTTTTTT
j_call: TRBJ1-6; clone_size: -; v_call: TRBV4-1; cdr3_length: 16; d_call: TRBD1; cdr3_aa: CASSQEATGVGSPLHF; cdr3_nt: TGCGCCAGCAGCCAAGAGGCCACAGGGGTCGGTTCACCCCTCCACTTT
j_call: TRBJ2-3; clone_size: -; v_call: TRBV6-2/TRBV6-3; cdr3_length: 16; d_call: TRBD2; cdr3_aa: CASSRGSGSPGDTQYF; cdr3_nt: TGTGCCAGCAGTAGGGGTAGCGGGTCCCCCGGGGATACGCAGTATTTT
j_call: TRBJ1-6; clone_size: -; v_call: TRBV2; cdr3_length: 14; d_call: -; cdr3_aa: CASSGQDYDSPLHF; cdr3_nt: TGTGCCAGCAGTGGCCAGGACTACGATTCACCCCTCCACTTT
j_call: TRBJ1-5; clone_size: few; v_call: TRBV19; cdr3_length: 16; d_call: TRBD1; cdr3_aa: CASKTGAQEGNQPQHF; cdr3_nt: TGTGCCAGCAAAACAGGGGCCCAGGAGGGCAATCAGCCCCAGCATTTT
j_call: TRBJ1-1; clone_size: -; v_call: TRBV7-2; cdr3_length: 11; d_call: -; cdr3_aa: CATRQDTEAFF; cdr3_nt: TGTGCCACAAGACAGGACACTGAAGCTTTCTTT
j_call: TRBJ2-1; clone_size: -; v_call: TRBV5-1; cdr3_length: 12; d_call: -; cdr3_aa: CASREGYNEQFF; cdr3_nt: TGCGCCAGCAGGGAGGGTTACAATGAGCAGTTCTTC
j_call: TRBJ1-4; clone_size: -; v_call: TRBV3-1/TRBV3-2; cdr3_length: 14; d_call: -; cdr3_aa: CASSRDTVNEKLFF; cdr3_nt: TGTGCCAGCAGCCGGGACACGGTTAATGAAAAACTGTTTTTT
j_call: TRBJ1-2; clone_size: -; v_call: TRBV18; cdr3_length: 15; d_call: -; cdr3_aa: CASSPGALSYYGYTF; cdr3_nt: TGTGCCAGCTCACCAGGAGCCCTATCCTACTATGGCTACACCTTC
j_call: TRBJ2-2; clone_size: -; v_call: TRBV7-2; cdr3_length: 14; d_call: -; cdr3_aa: CASSFVTFAGELFF; cdr3_nt: TGTGCCAGCAGCTTCGTGACTTTCGCCGGGGAGCTGTTTTTT
j_call: TRBJ1-1; clone_size: -; v_call: TRBV12-3/TRBV12-4; cdr3_length: 13; d_call: -; cdr3_aa: CASSLEEDTEAFF; cdr3_nt: TGTGCCAGCAGTTTAGAGGAGGACACTGAAGCTTTCTTT
j_call: TRBJ2-2; clone_size: -; v_call: TRBV4-3; cdr3_length: 17; d_call: TRBD2; cdr3_aa: CASSQDTGTTYYGELFF; cdr3_nt: TGCGCCAGCAGCCAAGATACGGGGACTACATATTACGGGGAGCTGTTTTTT
j_call: TRBJ1-1; clone_size: -; v_call: TRBV29-1; cdr3_length: 11; d_call: -; cdr3_aa: CSVDRNTEAFF; cdr3_nt: TGCAGCGTTGACCGGAACACTGAAGCTTTCTTT
j_call: TRBJ2-5; clone_size: -; v_call: TRBV7-3; cdr3_length: 13; d_call: -; cdr3_aa: CASSPTGGETQYF; cdr3_nt: TGTGCCAGCAGCCCAACTGGCGGGGAGACCCAGTACTTC
j_call: TRBJ1-6; clone_size: -; v_call: TRBV18; cdr3_length: 17; d_call: TRBD1; cdr3_aa: CASSPLSRGLDNSPLHF; cdr3_nt: TGTGCCAGCTCACCGTTGTCCAGGGGGCTGGATAATTCACCCCTCCACTTT
j_call: TRBJ2-7; clone_size: once; v_call: TRBV18; cdr3_length: 13; d_call: TRBD1; cdr3_aa: CASSGQGANEQYF; cdr3_nt: TGTGCCAGCTCAGGACAGGGGGCCAACGAGCAGTACTTC
j_call: TRBJ2-2; clone_size: -; v_call: TRBV5-1; cdr3_length: 16; d_call: TRBD2; cdr3_aa: CASSIDAGGPAGELFF; cdr3_nt: TGCGCCAGCAGCATAGACGCGGGGGGGCCTGCCGGGGAGCTGTTTTTT
j_call: TRBJ2-5; clone_size: -; v_call: TRBV24-1; cdr3_length: 17; d_call: TRBD1; cdr3_aa: CATSDLLPGTAQETQYF; cdr3_nt: TGTGCCACCAGTGATTTGCTACCCGGGACAGCCCAAGAGACCCAGTACTTC
j_call: TRBJ2-6; clone_size: few; v_call: TRBV29-1; cdr3_length: 15; d_call: -; cdr3_aa: CSVGRQHSGANVLTF; cdr3_nt: TGCAGCGTTGGGAGACAGCACTCTGGGGCCAACGTCCTGACTTTC
j_call: TRBJ1-2; clone_size: -; v_call: TRBV27; cdr3_length: 13; d_call: TRBD1; cdr3_aa: CASSQGALSGYTF; cdr3_nt: TGTGCCAGCAGTCAGGGGGCGCTTAGCGGCTACACCTTC
j_call: TRBJ2-5; clone_size: -; v_call: TRBV7-2; cdr3_length: 14; d_call: -; cdr3_aa: CASSQMASQETQYF; cdr3_nt: TGTGCCAGCAGCCAGATGGCTTCACAAGAGACCCAGTACTTC
j_call: TRBJ2-3; clone_size: -; v_call: TRBV7-3; cdr3_length: 15; d_call: TRBD2; cdr3_aa: CASSPRTGQRGTQYF; cdr3_nt: TGTGCCAGCAGCCCTCGGACGGGCCAGCGGGGTACGCAGTATTTT
j_call: TRBJ1-5; clone_size: -; v_call: TRBV7-2; cdr3_length: 14; d_call: -; cdr3_aa: CASSPFPGNQPQHF; cdr3_nt: TGTGCCAGCAGCCCCTTTCCGGGCAATCAGCCCCAGCATTTT
j_call: TRBJ1-1; clone_size: -; v_call: TRBV11-1; cdr3_length: 13; d_call: -; cdr3_aa: CASSRHRDAEAFF; cdr3_nt: TGTGCCAGCAGCCGCCACAGGGACGCTGAAGCTTTCTTT
j_call: TRBJ2-1; clone_size: -; v_call: TRBV24-1; cdr3_length: 13; d_call: -; cdr3_aa: CATGDISYNEQFF; cdr3_nt: TGTGCCACCGGGGACATCTCCTACAATGAGCAGTTCTTC
j_call: TRBJ1-6; clone_size: -; v_call: TRBV19; cdr3_length: 14; d_call: TRBD1; cdr3_aa: CASSLGQVDSPLHF; cdr3_nt: TGTGCCAGTAGTCTCGGACAGGTAGATTCACCCCTCCACTTT
j_call: TRBJ2-3; clone_size: -; v_call: TRBV7-8; cdr3_length: 11; d_call: TRBD1; cdr3_aa: CASSGDRGQYF; cdr3_nt: TGTGCCAGCAGTGGGGACAGAGGGCAGTATTTT
j_call: TRBJ1-1; clone_size: -; v_call: TRBV7-2; cdr3_length: 16; d_call: TRBD1; cdr3_aa: CASSFQGAGLVTEAFF; cdr3_nt: TGTGCCAGCAGCTTTCAGGGGGCGGGGTTGGTCACTGAAGCTTTCTTT
j_call: TRBJ1-2; clone_size: once; v_call: TRBV29-1; cdr3_length: 17; d_call: -; cdr3_aa: CSVGGGLDRDHRYGYTF; cdr3_nt: TGCAGCGTTGGCGGGGGATTAGACCGGGACCATCGGTATGGCTACACCTTC
j_call: TRBJ2-1; clone_size: -; v_call: TRBV11-3; cdr3_length: 20; d_call: TRBD2; cdr3_aa: CASSLEIWTSGLRTYNEQFF; cdr3_nt: TGTGCCAGCAGCTTAGAGATCTGGACTAGCGGGCTTAGGACCTACAATGAGCAGTTCTTC
j_call: TRBJ2-1; clone_size: -; v_call: TRBV24-1; cdr3_length: 15; d_call: -; cdr3_aa: CATSDSDSSYNEQFF; cdr3_nt: TGTGCCACCAGTGATTCTGACAGTTCCTACAATGAGCAGTTCTTC
j_call: TRBJ2-5; clone_size: once; v_call: TRBV2; cdr3_length: 13; d_call: -; cdr3_aa: CASSDYGQETQYF; cdr3_nt: TGTGCCAGCAGTGATTACGGCCAAGAGACCCAGTACTTC
j_call: TRBJ1-2; clone_size: -; v_call: TRBV18; cdr3_length: 15; d_call: TRBD1; cdr3_aa: CASSQDRGLNYGYTF; cdr3_nt: TGTGCCAGCTCGCAGGACAGGGGGCTGAACTATGGCTACACCTTC